The 8 T cell receptor beta chains below come from one sample, sequenced in a study of cytomegalovirus exposure and HLA in healthy donors. 13 Jbeta primers and 60 Vbeta primers were used for the PCR. The repertoire was sequenced with immunoSEQ multiplex PCR; TCRdb's copy has only in-frame clones and lacks some. The table shows more than 100,000 clones, with approximately 65% occurring only once. Sequencing input: PBMCs. The receptors stem from a man aged 18-30 years in good health and CMV-seronegative.

V usage is TRBV21-1 and J usage is TRBJ2-5; the tabulated D call, TRBD1, remains unverified against the DNA. TRBV21-1 has pseudogene status. This CDR3 spans 13 amino acids. CDR3 in amino acids: CASQNREFSTQYF. CDR3 sequence (DNA): TGTGCCAGCCAGAACAGGGAATTTTCGACCCAGTACTTC.

This clone appeared once. CDR3 nucleotide sequence: TGTGCCAGCAGCGCAGGGGCGGTGGGGAACACTGAAGCTTTCTTT. It yields the protein CASSAGAVGNTEAFF. V is TRBV9 and J is TRBJ1-1; D may be TRBD1 (6 bases). From germline, CDR1 is SGDLS and CDR2 YYNGEE. The germline V and J ends were trimmed by 3 bases and 1 base, with 13 bases remaining between them. The CDR3 extends over 15 amino acids.

This clone came up a few times. This chain links TRBV7-3 with TRBJ1-1; D unresolved. Trimming stripped 5 bases from V and 1 base from J, with 26 bases between. CDR1 is SGHTA and CDR2 is FQGTGA in the germline V gene. The CDR3 contains 19 residues. The CDR3 is CASSPAQSGWLAQNTEAFF. The CDR3 coding sequence is TGTGCCAGCAGCCCCGCACAGTCGGGGTGGTTGGCCCAGAACACTGAAGCTTTCTTT.

This clone was seen only a few times. The chain couples TRBV7-9 to TRBJ1-2, with D perhaps TRBD1 (5 bases). Between the trimmed V and J ends, which lost 2 bases and 4 bases, there was a span of 14 bases. The germline V gene encodes CDR1 SEHNR and CDR2 FQNEAQ (reference sequence). The length of the CDR3 is 15 residues. CDR3 protein: CASSLSGQGSYGYTF. In nucleotides, the CDR3 is TGTGCCAGCAGCTTAAGTGGGCAGGGCTCCTATGGCTACACCTTC.

This sequence joins TRBV6-1 and TRBJ1-5, with D unresolved. CDR1 is MNHNS, CDR2 SASEGT, per germline. CDR3 length equals 14 residues. The V end was cut by 3 bases, the J end by 3 bases, with 9 bases between. Here the CDR3 DNA reads TGTGCCAGCAGTGAGCCAGGCTACAATCAGCCCCAGCATTTT. Translation: CASSEPGYNQPQHF.

DNA for the CDR3: TGTGCCAGCAGCAGGGGGACCGGCTCTGGAAACACCATATATTTT. Protein sequence: CASSRGTGSGNTIYF. The chain joins TRBV2 to TRBJ1-3; TRBD1 agrees at 7 bases. The junction had 5 bases not matched to a gene; V was cut back by 6 bases and J by 0 bases. The CDR3 sequence is 15 residues long. CDR1 is SNHLY and CDR2 is FYNNEI in the germline V gene.

The chain joins TRBV5-6 to TRBJ2-7; 7 bases line up with TRBD2. CDR1 is SGHDT and CDR2 is YYEEEE in the germline V gene. This CDR3 region has 15 residues. The trim removed 6 bases at V and 2 bases at J, leaving 11 bases unmatched. The CDR3 DNA reads TGTGCCAGCATCTCGGGGGGAAGAGGTCCCTACGAGCAGTACTTC. This encodes CASISGGRGPYEQYF. Supplemented by reference TRBV5-6 and TRBJ2-7, the full variable domain reads DAGVTQSPTHLIKTRGQQVTLRCSPKSGHDTVSWYQQALGQGPQFIFQYYEEEERQRGNFPDRFSGHQFPNYSSELNVNALLLGDSALYLCASISGGRGPYEQYFGPGTRLTVT.

The chain employs TRBV30 and TRBJ1-5; TRBD1 is a possible D gene (6 bases). This CDR3 contains 15 residues. The germline V and J ends were trimmed by 0 bases and 1 base, with 10 bases remaining between them. Germline-derived CDR1 and CDR2 are GTSNPN and SVGIG (reference sequence). This CDR3 is CAWSVGQTSNQPQHF. The CDR3 DNA is TGTGCCTGGAGTGTTGGACAGACAAGCAATCAGCCCCAGCATTTT.